Presented here are 13 T cell receptor beta chains from one specimen sequenced in a study of shared clonotypes between healthy human individuals. Measured with immunoSEQ multiplex PCR; TCRdb has only the in-frame clones, and not every one. The sample has roughly 490,000 clones, 79% seen once. The sample was PBMCs. Receptors were obtained from a woman aged 40 to 49 in good health. Some clones in this sample may be carry-over from other donors' samples.

The chain is built from TRBV7-2 and TRBJ1-4; no definite D call. CDR1 and CDR2 (germline): SGHTA, FQGNSA. Trimming shortened V by 8 bases and J by 3 bases, and 10 bases separated the two germline ends. There are 13 residues in the CDR3. The CDR3 reads CASAPGPNEKLFF. The CDR3 nucleotides are TGTGCCAGCGCCCCGGGCCCTAATGAAAAACTGTTTTTT.

The chain employs TRBV28 and TRBJ1-1; D may be TRBD1 (5 bases). V gave up 5 bases and J gave up 1 base, with 11 bases separating them. Per germline, CDR1 MDHEN and CDR2 SYDVKM. This CDR3 has 14 amino acids. The CDR3 protein is CASSIERGNTEAFF. CDR3 in DNA: TGTGCCAGCAGTATCGAGAGGGGGAACACTGAAGCTTTCTTT.

V and J are TRBV11-2 and TRBJ1-1, with TRBD1 matching over 7 bases. The CDR3 totals 14 residues. Germline V CDR1 and CDR2: SGHAT, FQNNGV. The J segment lost 4 bases and the V segment lost 1 base, leaving 3 bases of the junction unmatched. This CDR3 reads CASSLVGDSTEAFF. CDR3 coding DNA: TGTGCCAGCAGCTTAGTAGGGGACAGCACTGAAGCTTTCTTT.

The chain has TRBV27 and TRBJ1-5; D call uncertain. Germline CDR1 is MNHEY and CDR2 is SMNVEV (reference sequence). The CDR3 has 12 amino acids. The V and J ends lost 6 bases and 4 bases respectively, with 7 bases between them. Here the CDR3 reads CASRDPNQPQHF. In DNA form, the CDR3 reads TGTGCCAGCAGGGATCCTAATCAGCCCCAGCATTTT.

The V and J genes are TRBV5-1 and TRBJ1-2, with D possibly being TRBD1 (5 bases). The ends were cut back, 3 bases at V and 5 bases at J, with 11 bases in the middle. Germline CDR1 is SGHRS and CDR2 is YFSETQ. The CDR3 sequence is 13 residues long. Here the CDR3 DNA reads TGCGCCAGCAGCTCCTCAGAGGGGTATGGCTACACCTTC. Translating gives CASSSSEGYGYTF.

V usage is TRBV2 and J usage is TRBJ2-1; unclear D gene. CDR1 and CDR2 (germline): SNHLY, FYNNEI. This CDR3 contains 11 residues. V shed 7 bases and J shed 12 bases, with 13 bases lying between them. The CDR3 DNA reads TGTGCCAGCAAATCATCTGGTAGGCAGTTCTTC. Its protein product is CASKSSGRQFF.

This rearrangement joins TRBV19 to TRBJ2-3; 8 bases map to TRBD2. The J segment lost 3 bases and the V segment lost 3 bases, leaving 8 bases of the junction unmatched. The CDR3 consists of 16 residues. Germline loops: CDR1 LNHDA, CDR2 SQIVND (reference sequence). The CDR3 region has the DNA TGTGCCAGTAGTATTAGCGGGAAGAGGGAAACAGATACGCAGTATTTT. Encoded protein: CASSISGKRETDTQYF.

The J gene is TRBJ2-5, the V gene TRBV5-8; 9 bases are a match to TRBD2. This CDR3 comprises 16 residues. Per the germline V gene, CDR1 is SGHTS and CDR2 is YDEGEE. After removal of 7 bases from V and 0 bases from J, the junction contained 10 bases not matched to a gene. The CDR3 sequence: CASVLGTSGHQETQYF. The DNA of the CDR3 is TGTGCCAGCGTCCTAGGAACTAGCGGGCACCAAGAGACCCAGTACTTC.

This clone has just one count. CDR3 nucleotides: TGTGCCAGCAGCCCGGACGGAACCTCTGGGGCCAACGTCCTGACTTTC. The encoded protein is CASSPDGTSGANVLTF. This rearrangement joins TRBV7-3 to TRBJ2-6; D call uncertain. V lost 5 bases to trimming and J lost 0 bases, with 11 bases between them. The CDR3 covers 16 residues. Germline lookup yields CDR1 SGHTA and CDR2 FQGTGA.

J is TRBJ1-2 and V is TRBV9, with no clear D. Germline V gives CDR1 SGDLS, CDR2 YYNGEE. Trimming shortened V by 0 bases and J by 3 bases, and 12 bases separated the two germline ends. The CDR3 has 15 residues. This CDR3 is CASSVGKFVDYGYTF. The CDR3, as DNA: TGTGCCAGCAGCGTAGGAAAATTCGTGGACTATGGCTACACCTTC.

The V gene is TRBV9, the J gene TRBJ1-1; D may be TRBD1 (5 bases). Germline V gives CDR1 SGDLS, CDR2 YYNGEE. V was pared by 0 bases and J by 6 bases, with 18 bases between. The length of the CDR3 is 16 residues. CDR3 nucleotides: TGTGCCAGCAGCGTAGGTGGGCAGGGAGGTGGAGCTGAAGCTTTCTTT. Amino acids: CASSVGGQGGGAEAFF.

The gene calls are TRBV8-2 and TRBJ1-2. TRBV8-2 is a pseudogene segment. The CDR3 covers 13 residues. CDR3 amino acids: CGNEGRKTYGYTF. CDR3 bases: TGTGGCAATGAAGGACGAAAGACCTATGGCTACACCTTC.

V gene TRBV18 combines with J gene TRBJ1-1, with unresolved D. The CDR3 loop spans 15 amino acids. CDR1 is KGHSH, CDR2 LQKENI, per germline. The V gene lost 3 bases and the J gene lost 0 bases, with 11 bases spanning the gap. CDR3 DNA: TGTGCCAGCTCACCGTCGGCGGCCTTGAACACTGAAGCTTTCTTT. Translated, it gives CASSPSAALNTEAFF. Looking up the rest from reference TRBV18 and TRBJ1-1 gives the full variable domain: NAGVMQNPRHLVRRRGQEARLRCSPMKGHSHVYWYRQLPEEGLKFMVYLQKENIIDESGMPKERFSAEFPKEGPSILRIQQVVRGDSAAYFCASSPSAALNTEAFFGQGTRLTVV.